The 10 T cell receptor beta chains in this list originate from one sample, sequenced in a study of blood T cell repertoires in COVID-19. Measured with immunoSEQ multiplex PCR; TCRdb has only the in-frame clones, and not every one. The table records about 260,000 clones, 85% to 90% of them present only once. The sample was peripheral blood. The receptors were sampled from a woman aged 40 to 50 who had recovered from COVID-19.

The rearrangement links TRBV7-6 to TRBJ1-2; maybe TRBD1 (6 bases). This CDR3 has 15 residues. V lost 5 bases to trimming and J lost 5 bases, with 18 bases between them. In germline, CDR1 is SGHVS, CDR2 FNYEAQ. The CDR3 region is CASSTLPGAMYGYTF. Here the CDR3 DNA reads TGTGCCAGCAGCACCCTTCCAGGGGCCATGTATGGCTACACCTTC.

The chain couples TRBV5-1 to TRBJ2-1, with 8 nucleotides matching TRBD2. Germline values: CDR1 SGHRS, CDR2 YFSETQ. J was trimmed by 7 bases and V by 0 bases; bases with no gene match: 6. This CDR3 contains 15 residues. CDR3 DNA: TGCGCCAGCAGCTTGGGACTAGCGCTACCGAATGAGCAGTTCTTC. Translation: CASSLGLALPNEQFF.

The DNA for the CDR3 is TGTGCCAGCAGTCCCCGTGATAGCAGAAAGGTAGATACGCAGTATTTT. Its protein is CASSPRDSRKVDTQYF. This rearrangement joins TRBV6-2 or TRBV6-3 to TRBJ2-3; unclear D gene. Trimming took 5 bases from V and 5 from J, leaving 20 bases between them. Germline CDR1 and CDR2: MNHEY and SVGEGT. The CDR3 has 16 residues.

For the CDR3, the DNA is TGTGCCAGCTCACCACGGACAGGGGTGACAGATACGCAGTATTTT. This encodes CASSPRTGVTDTQYF. This sequence joins TRBV18 and TRBJ2-3; TRBD1 matches at 9 bases. With V trimmed by 1 base and J by 3 bases, 2 bases remained unmatched. The CDR3 contains 15 residues. CDR1 KGHSH and CDR2 LQKENI come from the germline V gene. Based on the CDR3 plus reference TRBV18 and TRBJ2-3, the full variable domain is NAGVMQNPRHLVRRRGQEARLRCSPMKGHSHVYWYRQLPEEGLKFMVYLQKENIIDESGMPKERFSAEFPKEGPSILRIQQVVRGDSAAYFCASSPRTGVTDTQYFGPGTRLTVL.

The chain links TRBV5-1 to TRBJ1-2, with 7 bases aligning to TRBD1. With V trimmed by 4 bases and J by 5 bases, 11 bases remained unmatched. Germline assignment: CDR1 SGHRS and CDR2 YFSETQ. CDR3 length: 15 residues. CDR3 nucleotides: TGCGCCAGCAGCCCCGGACAGGCTACAGTATATGGCTACACCTTC. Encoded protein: CASSPGQATVYGYTF.

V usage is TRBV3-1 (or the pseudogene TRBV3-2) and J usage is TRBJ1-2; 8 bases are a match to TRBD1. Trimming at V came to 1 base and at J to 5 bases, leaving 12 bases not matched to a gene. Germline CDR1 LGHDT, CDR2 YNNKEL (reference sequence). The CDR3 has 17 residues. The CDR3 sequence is CASSQGHRDRRLYGYTF. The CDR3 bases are TGTGCCAGCAGCCAAGGTCACCGGGACAGGAGATTGTATGGCTACACCTTC.

CDR3 protein: CASSWTSGGADTQYF. CDR3 DNA: TGTGCCAGCAGCTGGACTAGCGGGGGGGCAGATACGCAGTATTTT. This chain uses TRBV5-5 with TRBJ2-3; TRBD2 matches at 15 bases. V gave up 3 bases and J gave up 4 bases; unmatched junction bases: 0. In germline, CDR1 is SGHKS, CDR2 YYEKEE (reference sequence). The CDR3 runs to 15 residues.

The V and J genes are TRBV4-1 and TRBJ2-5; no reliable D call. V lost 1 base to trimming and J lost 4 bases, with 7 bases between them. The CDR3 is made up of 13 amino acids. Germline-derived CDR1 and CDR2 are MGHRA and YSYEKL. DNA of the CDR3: TGCGCCAGCAGCCAAGTCCCCCTAGAGACCCAGTACTTC. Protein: CASSQVPLETQYF.

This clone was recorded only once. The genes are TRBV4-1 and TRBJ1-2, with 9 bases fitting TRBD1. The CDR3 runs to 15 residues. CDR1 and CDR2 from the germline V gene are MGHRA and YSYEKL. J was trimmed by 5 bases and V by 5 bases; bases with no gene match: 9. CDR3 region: CASSAHDRGRYGYTF. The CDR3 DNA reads TGCGCCAGCAGCGCGCATGACAGGGGGAGGTATGGCTACACCTTC.

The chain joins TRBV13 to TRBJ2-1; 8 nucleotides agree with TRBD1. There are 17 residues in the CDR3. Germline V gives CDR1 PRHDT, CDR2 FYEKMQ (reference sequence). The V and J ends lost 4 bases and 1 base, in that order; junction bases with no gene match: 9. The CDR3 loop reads CASSSGQGFVSYNEQFF. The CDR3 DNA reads TGTGCCAGCAGCTCCGGACAGGGCTTTGTTTCCTACAATGAGCAGTTCTTC.